This entry lists 18 T cell receptor beta chains sequenced from one sample in a study of cytomegalovirus exposure and HLA in healthy donors. Both 60 Vbeta primers and 13 Jbeta primers went into the PCR. Profiling relied on immunoSEQ multiplex PCR, and the TCRdb table lists in-frame clones only, not all of them. This sample has a few hundred thousand clones; over 65% occur once, and the top ten carry roughly 2.6%. Specimen: PBMCs. The source of these receptors is a woman in her sixties in good health and CMV-seropositive.

The genes are TRBV2 and TRBJ1-5; TRBD1 might be the D (6 bases). The germline V gene has CDR1 SNHLY and CDR2 FYNNEI. V was shortened by 8 bases and J by 6 bases, with 11 bases between the two germline ends. The CDR3 length is 12 residues. CDR3 in DNA: TGTGCCAGCGGGGGGGCAAGTCAGCCCCAGCATTTT. Protein: CASGGASQPQHF. Looking up the rest from reference TRBV2 and TRBJ1-5 gives the full variable domain: EPEVTQTPSHQVTQMGQEVILRCVPISNHLYFYWYRQILGQKVEFLVSFYNNEISEKSEIFDDQFSVERPDGSNFTLKIRSTKLEDSAMYFCASGGASQPQHFGDGTRLSIL.

The chain has TRBV5-8 and TRBJ1-5, with D perhaps TRBD1 (5 bases). Germline CDR1 reads SGHTS; CDR2 reads YDEGEE. This CDR3 contains 16 residues. The V and J ends lost 5 bases and 4 bases respectively, with 19 bases between them. CDR3 residues: CASRLFTGVGNQPQHF. CDR3 nucleotide sequence: TGTGCCAGCAGACTATTCACAGGTGTAGGAAATCAGCCCCAGCATTTT.

In this sample, this clone turned up a few times. The same CDR3 is also encoded by other DNA sequences in this sample. The V and J genes are TRBV19 and TRBJ1-5, with D perhaps matching TRBD1 (6 bases). Germline V CDR1 and CDR2: LNHDA, SQIVND (reference sequence). The CDR3 loop spans 13 amino acids. V was pared by 4 bases and J by 4 bases, with 8 bases between. The CDR3 protein is CASSRDINQPQHF. CDR3 bases: TGTGCCAGTAGTAGGGACATTAATCAGCCCCAGCATTTT. Full variable domain (remainder filled in from reference TRBV19 and TRBJ1-5): DGGITQSPKYLFRKEGQNVTLSCEQNLNHDAMYWYRQDPGQGLRLIYYSQIVNDFQKGDIAEGYSVSREKKESFPLTVTSAQKNPTAFYLCASSRDINQPQHFGDGTRLSIL.

V usage is TRBV25-1 and J usage is TRBJ2-7, with D possibly matching TRBD1 (5 bases). The CDR3 runs to 16 residues. The V end lost 2 bases, the J end lost 1 base, and 15 bases lay between the germline ends. Germline assignment: CDR1 MGHDK and CDR2 SYGVNS. In DNA, the CDR3 is TGTGCCAGCAGTGAAAGAGGCTGGGGCAGATCCTACGAGCAGTACTTC. Translation: CASSERGWGRSYEQYF.

This clone appeared once. The chain joins TRBV2 to TRBJ2-3; no definite D call. Germline assignment: CDR1 SNHLY and CDR2 FYNNEI. V was shortened by 6 bases and J by 0 bases, with 4 bases between the two germline ends. The length of the CDR3 is 12 residues. The DNA for the CDR3 is TGTGCCAGCAGCCCTAGCACAGATACGCAGTATTTT. Translated, it gives CASSPSTDTQYF.

This clone is a singleton in its sample. The chain couples TRBV5-1 to TRBJ2-3, with 7 bases fitting TRBD1. J lost 2 bases, V lost 4 bases, and 4 bases had no gene match. This CDR3 contains 14 residues. The germline V gene encodes CDR1 SGHRS and CDR2 YFSETQ. The CDR3: CASSLKGATDTQYF. CDR3 DNA sequence: TGCGCCAGCAGCCTTAAGGGGGCCACAGATACGCAGTATTTT.

The chain employs TRBV4-3 and TRBJ1-6; D gene uncertain. Deletions cut 0 bases from V and 10 bases from J, with 13 bases between. The CDR3 extends over 15 amino acids. The germline V gene encodes CDR1 LGHNA and CDR2 YSLEER. The CDR3 DNA follows: TGCGCCAGCAGCCAAGATGACGTGGCGGGCTCACCCCTCCACTTT. Amino acid sequence: CASSQDDVAGSPLHF.

Worth noting for this clone: The junction departs from germline at one end; a sequencing error may be responsible. The rearrangement joins TRBV7-9 to TRBJ1-1; D is undetermined. Germline V gene data show CDR1 as SEHNR and CDR2 as FQNEAQ (reference sequence). The CDR3 runs to 13 residues. The CDR3 sequence: CSSNILVNTEAFF. The CDR3 nucleotides read TGTTCCAGCAACATCCTGGTGAACACTGAAGCTTTCTTT.

This clone was counted a single time. V usage is TRBV11-2 and J usage is TRBJ2-3; TRBD1 matches at 8 bases. Per germline, CDR1 SGHAT and CDR2 FQNNGV. The V and J ends lost 3 bases and 3 bases, in that order; junction bases with no gene match: 5. The CDR3 spans 15 residues. The CDR3 bases are TGTGCCAGCAGCTTCTACAGGGGGAGGACAGATACGCAGTATTTT. This encodes CASSFYRGRTDTQYF. The variable domain in full, completed from reference TRBV11-2 and TRBJ2-3, reads EAGVAQSPRYKIIEKRQSVAFWCNPISGHATLYWYQQILGQGPKLLIQFQNNGVVDDSQLPKDRFSAERLKGVDSTLKIQPAKLEDSAVYLCASSFYRGRTDTQYFGPGTRLTVL.

The rearrangement links TRBV18 to TRBJ1-2, with 7 positions matching TRBD1. The CDR3 is 16 residues long. With 2 bases clipped from V and 4 bases from J, the junction kept 10 bases outside the gene matches. From germline, CDR1 is KGHSH and CDR2 LQKENI. CDR3 region: CASSPTQTGRPYGYTF. CDR3 DNA: TGTGCCAGCTCACCAACTCAGACAGGGAGACCCTATGGCTACACCTTC.

The V call is TRBV19, the J call TRBJ2-2, with 9 bases matching TRBD1. V shed 8 bases and J 3 bases; nucleotides not matched to a gene: 7. The CDR3 consists of 15 residues. Germline values: CDR1 LNHDA, CDR2 SQIVND (reference sequence). The CDR3 coding sequence is TGTGCCAGTCGAGACCGGACAGGGGACACCGGGGAGCTGTTTTTT. It specifies CASRDRTGDTGELFF. Full variable domain (remainder filled in from reference TRBV19 and TRBJ2-2): DGGITQSPKYLFRKEGQNVTLSCEQNLNHDAMYWYRQDPGQGLRLIYYSQIVNDFQKGDIAEGYSVSREKKESFPLTVTSAQKNPTAFYLCASRDRTGDTGELFFGEGSRLTVL.

The genes are TRBV9 and TRBJ1-6; D gene ambiguous. This CDR3 is 12 amino acids long. Per the germline V gene, CDR1 is SGDLS and CDR2 is YYNGEE. Trimming cost V 0 bases and J 10 bases, with 5 bases left between them. The CDR3 region has the DNA TGTGCCAGCAGCGTAGCTGGCTCACCCCTCCACTTT. It yields the protein CASSVAGSPLHF.

In this sample, this clone turned up a few times. This chain connects TRBV5-1 to TRBJ1-6; the match to TRBD1 covers 9 bases. The CDR3 runs 17 residues. The V segment lost 4 bases and the J segment 1 base; nucleotides outside the gene matches: 6. Per the germline V gene, CDR1 is SGHRS and CDR2 is YFSETQ. The CDR3 DNA is TGCGCCAGCAGCACCGGGACAGGGTCATCCTATAATTCACCCCTCCACTTT. Amino acids: CASSTGTGSSYNSPLHF.

This clone appeared a few times. The chain couples TRBV4-3 to TRBJ2-7; TRBD1 matches at 12 bases. Trimming took 2 bases from V and 5 from J; bases not matched to a gene: 7. The CDR3 totals 16 residues. CDR1 is LGHNA, CDR2 YSLEER, per germline. The CDR3 DNA follows: TGCGCCAGCAGCCAAAATCCGGGACAGGGGGCGGACGAGCAGTACTTC. It encodes CASSQNPGQGADEQYF.

This clone was found a few times. This rearrangement joins TRBV5-3 to TRBJ1-6; D remains unclear. Being an ORF, TRBV5-3 has a function that is uncertain. The CDR3 extends over 13 amino acids. V was shortened by 0 bases and J by 6 bases, with 4 bases between the two germline ends. The CDR3 region has the DNA TGTGCCAGAAGCTTGGACGGTAATTCACCCCTCCACTTT. This translates into CARSLDGNSPLHF.

This chain uses TRBV28 with TRBJ1-6; D ambiguous. The CDR3 length is 15 residues. Germline V gene data show CDR1 as MDHEN and CDR2 as SYDVKM. Trimming removed 7 bases at V and 0 bases at J, with 10 bases between. DNA for the CDR3: TGTGCCAGCATCCCTTCCAGCTCCTATAATTCACCCCTCCACTTT. It specifies CASIPSSSYNSPLHF.

This clone was seen a few times. This chain joins TRBV5-1 and TRBJ2-7; 9 bases line up with TRBD2. In germline, CDR1 is SGHRS, CDR2 YFSETQ. V lost 0 bases to trimming and J lost 7 bases; unmatched junction nucleotides: 14. The CDR3 sequence is 17 residues long. Here the CDR3 reads CASSLVPGRLAVGEQYF. The CDR3 nucleotides are TGCGCCAGCAGCTTGGTCCCAGGACGACTAGCGGTAGGAGAGCAGTACTTC.

The V call is TRBV29-1, the J call TRBJ1-1; weak D call: TRBD1 (5 bases). There are 14 residues in the CDR3. Trimming pared 4 bases from V and 3 bases from J, leaving 15 bases between. Germline V gives CDR1 SQVTM, CDR2 ANQGSEA. The CDR3 DNA sequence: TGCAGCGTTGGAGGTACGGGGGAGTACACTGAAGCTTTCTTT. It translates to CSVGGTGEYTEAFF.